What follows are 30 T cell receptor beta chains derived from one specimen sequenced in a study of CD8 T cells in ankylosing spondylitis. No antigen has been identified for these receptors. Study results and limitations: Typical of ankylosing spondylitis blood, it appeared, was a TCR beta motif of under 10 highly homologous variants.

TCRdb recomputed calls from the 5' RACE reads with MiXCR, one row per CDR3 protein. The top ten hold about 20% of the sample, which has under 850,000 distinct CDR3 sequences, roughly 19% seen once. The sample comprised blood, either unsorted or a sorted T cell fraction (not recorded which). Source of these receptors: a male donor with ankylosing spondylitis.

Ten or more counts support this clonotype. The J gene is TRBJ2-1, the V gene TRBV29-1; 8 positions agree with TRBD2. This CDR3 is 15 amino acids long. The junction had 11 bases not matched to a gene; V was cut back by 3 bases and J by 7 bases. The germline gives CDR1 SQVTM, CDR2 ANQGSEA. CDR3 amino acids: CSVDRPRGGLNEQFF. In DNA form, the CDR3 reads TGCAGCGTTGATCGTCCTCGGGGGGGCCTAAATGAGCAGTTCTTC.

This clonotype was counted many times. V is TRBV20-1 and J is TRBJ1-2, with 12 bases matching TRBD1. This CDR3 is 15 amino acids long. Germline V gene sequence: CDR1 DFQATT, CDR2 SNEGSKA (reference sequence). Trimming removed 4 bases from V and 7 bases from J; junction bases left unmatched: 10. The CDR3 DNA sequence: TGCAGTGCTAAGGCCGGGACAGGGGGCGGACGTGGCTACACCTTC. It is translated as CSAKAGTGGGRGYTF.

In this sample, this clonotype turned up many times. V usage is TRBV29-1 and J usage is TRBJ2-7; D might be TRBD1 (6 bases). The CDR3 is 11 residues long. Germline CDR1 reads SQVTM; CDR2 reads ANQGSEA. Trimming left V 7 bases short and J 5 bases short, with 12 bases between. The CDR3 sequence: CSAGHKDEQYF. The CDR3 region has the DNA TGCAGCGCGGGACATAAGGACGAGCAGTACTTC.

This clonotype was observed a handful of times. The chain employs TRBV20-1 and TRBJ2-3, with D maybe TRBD1 (6 bases). The CDR3 has 14 amino acids. CDR1 is DFQATT and CDR2 is SNEGSKA in the germline V gene (reference sequence). Deletions cut 6 bases from V and 0 bases from J, with 13 bases between. The CDR3 coding sequence is TGCAGTGCCAGGGGTGGCCTTAGCACAGATACGCAGTATTTT. Translating gives CSARGGLSTDTQYF.

There are a few counts of this clonotype. The chain has TRBV9 and TRBJ2-2, with TRBD2 matching over 8 bases. The CDR3 is 17 residues long. Germline CDR1 is SGDLS and CDR2 is YYNGEE. V dropped 4 bases and J dropped 0; count of bases not matched to a gene: 8. CDR3 bases: TGTGCCAGCAGCTCCAACCGGCGGGGGGCGAACACCGGGGAGCTGTTTTTT. This gives the protein CASSSNRRGANTGELFF.

This clonotype has at least ten counts. This rearrangement joins TRBV4-3 to TRBJ2-3; D might be TRBD2 (6 bases). The V gene lost 1 base and the J gene lost 1 base, with 9 bases spanning the gap. Germline CDR1 LGHNA, CDR2 YSLEER. The CDR3 spans 15 residues. CDR3 in amino acids: CASSQGTIRTDTQYF. The CDR3 DNA is TGCGCCAGCAGCCAAGGGACTATTCGCACAGATACGCAGTATTTT.

The rearrangement links TRBV12-3 or TRBV12-4 to TRBJ1-4; D gene unclear. V was clipped by 2 bases and J by 8 bases, with 12 bases between them. The CDR3 has 14 residues. CDR3 DNA: TGTGCCAGCAGTTTAAGCGCCACGGGGGAAAAACTGTTTTTT. Protein sequence: CASSLSATGEKLFF.

This clonotype occurred a few times. V and J are TRBV5-5 and TRBJ2-1; possible D gene TRBD2, 5 bases. The V gene lost 4 bases and the J gene lost 7 bases, with 18 bases spanning the gap. This CDR3 region has 15 residues. Germline V lookup: CDR1 SGHKS, CDR2 YYEKEE (reference sequence). This chain's CDR3 is CASSDPPGLQNEQFF. Here the CDR3 DNA reads TGTGCCAGCAGCGACCCACCCGGACTGCAAAATGAGCAGTTCTTC.

The CDR3 sequence: CASSYSIGTGTPSGEQYF. CDR3 in DNA: TGTGCCAGCAGTTACTCGATCGGAACCGGGACACCAAGCGGCGAGCAGTACTTC. This rearrangement joins TRBV6-5 to TRBJ2-7; tentative D call: TRBD1 (6 bases). V was shortened by 0 bases and J by 6 bases, with 24 bases between the two germline ends. CDR1 MNHEY and CDR2 SVGAGI come from the germline V gene. The CDR3 is 18 residues long.

CDR3 sequence (DNA): TGTGCCAGCAGCCAAGGGACAGCGGATAACTATGGCTACACCTTC. Its translation: CASSQGTADNYGYTF. The chain couples TRBV3-1 to TRBJ1-2; possible D gene TRBD1, 6 bases. The CDR3 contains 15 residues. Trimming cost V 1 base and J 1 base, with 10 bases left between them. The V gene's germline CDR1 is LGHDT and CDR2 YNNKEL (reference sequence).

The chain is built from TRBV5-6 and TRBJ1-5; D is uncertain. Germline CDR1 SGHDT, CDR2 YYEEEE. The CDR3 runs 14 residues. V lost 0 bases and J 4 bases, leaving 8 bases between the germline ends. CDR3 nucleotide sequence: TGTGCCAGCAGCTTGGCCGACGGTAATCAGCCCCAGCATTTT. Residues: CASSLADGNQPQHF.

This clonotype has a handful of counts. The chain has TRBV29-1 and TRBJ2-7; D unresolved. Trimming shortened V by 4 bases and J by 2 bases, and 12 bases separated the two germline ends. This CDR3 has 13 residues. CDR1 SQVTM and CDR2 ANQGSEA come from the germline V gene. CDR3 coding DNA: TGCAGCGTTGTTCTGGGAAGACCCTACGAGCAGTACTTC. It translates to CSVVLGRPYEQYF.

Details on this clonotype: An end of the junction does not agree with germline; a read error may underlie this. This rearrangement joins TRBV7-7 to TRBJ1-1; 7 bases match TRBD1. CDR1 and CDR2 from the germline V gene are SSHAT and FNYEAQ (reference sequence). The CDR3 consists of 13 residues. In DNA, the CDR3 is TGTGCTAGCAGCCCCGACAGGGACGCTGAAGCTTTCTTT. Amino acids: CASSPDRDAEAFF.

This clonotype appeared a few times. CDR3 loop: CASSVEGLANGELFF. The CDR3 coding sequence is TGTGCCAGCAGCGTAGAGGGACTAGCGAACGGGGAGCTGTTTTTT. The V and J genes are TRBV9 and TRBJ2-2, with 10 bases matching TRBD2. Germline CDR1 reads SGDLS; CDR2 reads YYNGEE. V shed 0 bases and J 7 bases; nucleotides not matched to a gene: 3. The CDR3 extends over 15 amino acids.

The chain links TRBV6-5 to TRBJ1-2; D gene unclear. V was cut by 2 bases and J by 6 bases, with 4 bases left in between. The CDR3 runs to 11 residues. CDR1 MNHEY and CDR2 SVGAGI come from the germline V gene. CDR3 bases: TGTGCCAGCAGTTACAGGGATGGCTACACCTTC. It is translated as CASSYRDGYTF.

The chain combines TRBV5-1 with TRBJ1-6, with TRBD1 matching over 9 bases. This CDR3 is 14 amino acids long. Trimming removed 4 bases from V and 8 bases from J; junction bases left unmatched: 4. Germline V CDR1 and CDR2: SGHRS, YFSETQ. For the CDR3, the DNA is TGCGCCAGCAGCCAACAGGGGGCTGATTCACCCCTCCACTTT. Its translation: CASSQQGADSPLHF.

This clonotype has only a few counts. The rearrangement links TRBV3-1 to TRBJ2-1, with no clear D. The CDR3 has 15 amino acids. In germline, CDR1 is LGHDT, CDR2 YNNKEL (reference sequence). V gave up 1 base and J gave up 0 bases, with 7 bases separating them. The CDR3 sequence is CASSQVKSSYNEQFF. In DNA, the CDR3 is TGTGCCAGCAGCCAAGTTAAAAGCTCCTACAATGAGCAGTTCTTC.

This chain connects TRBV9 to TRBJ2-2; the D is unclear. The CDR3 contains 15 residues. Germline V gene lookup returns CDR1 SGDLS and CDR2 YYNGEE. Trimming removed 0 bases at V and 5 bases at J, with 11 bases between. The CDR3 sequence: CASSVEGKKTGELFF. Written as DNA, the CDR3 is TGTGCCAGCAGCGTAGAGGGTAAAAAGACCGGGGAGCTGTTTTTT. Variable domain in full (rest from reference TRBV9 and TRBJ2-2): DSGVTQTPKHLITATGQRVTLRCSPRSGDLSVYWYQQSLDQGLQFLIQYYNGEERAKGNILERFSAQQFPDLHSELNLSSLELGDSALYFCASSVEGKKTGELFFGEGSRLTVL.

This clonotype was counted between two and nine times. The chain uses TRBV20-1 and TRBJ2-7; D is unresolved. In germline, CDR1 is DFQATT, CDR2 SNEGSKA (reference sequence). The CDR3 consists of 14 residues. Trimming shortened V by 0 bases and J by 3 bases, and 12 bases separated the two germline ends. CDR3 in DNA: TGCAGTGCTAGAGAGGGTTCTGGTGGCTACGAGCAGTACTTC. This gives the protein CSAREGSGGYEQYF.

This clonotype was detected many times. The V and J genes are TRBV12-3 or TRBV12-4 and TRBJ2-1, with D possibly matching TRBD1 (6 bases). Trimming took off 5 bases at V and 4 bases at J, with 12 bases between the two ends. The CDR3 has 14 amino acids. The CDR3 region has the DNA TGTGCCAGCAGTCCCCGGACAGCTTACAATGAGCAGTTCTTC. It is translated as CASSPRTAYNEQFF.

The chain uses TRBV20-1 and TRBJ2-7; D tentatively reads TRBD1 or TRBD2 (5 bases each). The CDR3 loop spans 11 amino acids. The V and J ends lost 8 bases and 0 bases respectively, with 8 bases between them. The germline CDR1 and CDR2 sequences are DFQATT and SNEGSKA (reference sequence). CDR3: CSWGSSYEQYF. In nucleotides, the CDR3 is TGCAGTTGGGGGAGCTCCTACGAGCAGTACTTC.

The chain couples TRBV10-3 to TRBJ2-2; the match to TRBD2 covers 8 bases. The CDR3 contains 15 residues. Germline V CDR1 and CDR2: ENHRY, SYGVKD. The V and J ends lost 6 bases and 4 bases, in that order; junction bases with no gene match: 7. Written as DNA, the CDR3 is TGTGCCATCAGCGAAAGCGGGAGTGGCACCGGGGAGCTGTTTTTT. It yields the protein CAISESGSGTGELFF.

V and J are TRBV5-1 and TRBJ1-1; D not resolved. V was shortened by 0 bases and J by 1 base, with 13 bases between the two germline ends. The CDR3 length is 16 residues. Germline loops: CDR1 SGHRS, CDR2 YFSETQ. Here the CDR3 DNA reads TGCGCCAGCAGCTTGGCCCCCCCCGGGCAGAACACTGAAGCTTTCTTT. It yields the protein CASSLAPPGQNTEAFF.

This clonotype has just a few counts. The chain links TRBV24-1 to TRBJ2-7; D ambiguous. V was pared by 3 bases and J by 2 bases, with 16 bases between. The CDR3 is made up of 16 amino acids. Germline lookup yields CDR1 KGHDR and CDR2 SFDVKD. The CDR3 DNA reads TGTGCCACCAGTGATAAACAGCCTAATAGACCCTACGAGCAGTACTTC. This sequence encodes CATSDKQPNRPYEQYF.

This clonotype was detected only a few times. The chain couples TRBV7-8 to TRBJ2-7; perhaps TRBD1 as D (6 bases). Per germline, CDR1 SGHVS and CDR2 FQNEAQ. With 4 bases removed from V and 5 bases from J, the gap between germline ends came to 18 bases. CDR3 size: 15 residues. This CDR3 reads CASSSWDIDENEQYF. CDR3 coding DNA: TGTGCCAGCAGCTCCTGGGACATAGATGAAAACGAGCAGTACTTC.

The CDR3 DNA reads as TGTGCCAGCAGCCTGACTAGCGCGTACGAGCAGTACTTC. This sequence encodes CASSLTSAYEQYF. The chain recombines TRBV7-2 with TRBJ2-7; TRBD2 matches 8 bases. Germline CDR1 SGHTA, CDR2 FQGNSA. Unmatched junction bases numbered 4, after V lost 5 bases and J lost 4 bases. This CDR3 has 13 amino acids. Full variable domain (missing parts from reference TRBV7-2 and TRBJ2-7): GAGVSQSPSNKVTEKGKDVELRCDPISGHTALYWYRQSLGQGLEFLIYFQGNSAPDKSGLPSDRFSAERTGGSVSTLTIQRTQQEDSAVYLCASSLTSAYEQYFGPGTRLTVT.

This clonotype was observed a handful of times. The rearrangement links TRBV6-1 to TRBJ2-5; 8 bases fit TRBD1. CDR1 MNHNS and CDR2 SASEGT come from the germline V gene. J gave up 7 bases and V 6 bases, and 7 bases lay outside the gene matches. CDR3 length equals 13 residues. CDR3 nucleotides: TGTGCCAGCAGCAGAGACAGGGGAGGGACCCAGTACTTC. It yields the protein CASSRDRGGTQYF.

This sequence joins TRBV7-2 and TRBJ2-5, with D unclear. The CDR3 consists of 11 residues. V shed 6 bases and J shed 2 bases, with 4 bases lying between them. The germline CDR1 and CDR2 sequences are SGHTA and FQGNSA. The CDR3 reads CASREQETQYF. The CDR3 DNA reads as TGTGCCAGCAGGGAACAAGAGACCCAGTACTTC.

This clonotype was counted between two and nine times. The V gene is TRBV6-4, the J gene TRBJ2-1; the match to TRBD1 covers 7 bases. CDR1 is MRHNA, CDR2 SNTAGT, per germline. This CDR3 has 13 residues. The V and J ends lost 7 bases and 6 bases, in that order; junction bases with no gene match: 6. The CDR3 reads CASKTGLVNEQFF. DNA of the CDR3: TGTGCCAGCAAGACAGGGTTAGTCAATGAGCAGTTCTTC.

The chain couples TRBV5-4 to TRBJ2-1, with no clear D. The CDR3 covers 16 residues. The V and J ends lost 0 bases and 0 bases respectively, with 10 bases between them. Germline V lookup: CDR1 SGHNT, CDR2 YYREEE (reference sequence). DNA of the CDR3: TGTGCCAGCAGCTTGGACGGGTTCAGCTCCTACAATGAGCAGTTCTTC. Amino acids: CASSLDGFSSYNEQFF.